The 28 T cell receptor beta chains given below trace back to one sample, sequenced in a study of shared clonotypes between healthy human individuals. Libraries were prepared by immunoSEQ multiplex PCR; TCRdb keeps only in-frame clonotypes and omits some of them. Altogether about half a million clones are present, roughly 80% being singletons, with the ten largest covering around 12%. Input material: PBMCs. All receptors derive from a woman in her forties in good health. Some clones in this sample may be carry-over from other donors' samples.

This CDR3 reads CAWTKPIGGPNTEAFF. CDR3 nucleotide sequence: TGTGCCTGGACCAAACCGATAGGAGGGCCGAACACTGAAGCTTTCTTT. V usage is TRBV30 and J usage is TRBJ1-1; D is unresolved. V lost 4 bases to trimming and J lost 1 base, with 19 bases between them. This CDR3 has 16 amino acids. The germline CDR1 and CDR2 sequences are GTSNPN and SVGIG (reference sequence).

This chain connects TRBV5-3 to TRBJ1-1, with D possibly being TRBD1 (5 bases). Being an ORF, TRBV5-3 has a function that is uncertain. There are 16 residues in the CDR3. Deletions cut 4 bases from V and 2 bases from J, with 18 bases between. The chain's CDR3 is CARSVARDCNNTEAFF. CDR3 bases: TGTGCCAGAAGCGTCGCCCGGGACTGTAACAACACTGAAGCTTTCTTT.

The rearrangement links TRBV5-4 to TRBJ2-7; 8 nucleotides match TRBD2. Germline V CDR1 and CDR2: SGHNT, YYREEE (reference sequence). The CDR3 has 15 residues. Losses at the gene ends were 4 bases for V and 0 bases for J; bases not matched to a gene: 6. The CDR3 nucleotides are TGTGCCAGCAGCAAGACTAGCGATAGCTCCTACGAGCAGTACTTC. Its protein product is CASSKTSDSSYEQYF.

CDR3 protein: CASSPTGSHNEQFF. The CDR3 DNA reads TGTGCCAGCAGCCCGACAGGGTCCCACAATGAGCAGTTCTTC. This chain links TRBV6-5 with TRBJ2-1; 7 bases fit TRBD1. In germline, CDR1 is MNHEY, CDR2 SVGAGI. This CDR3 contains 14 residues. The ends lost 6 bases at V and 5 bases at J; junction bases unmatched: 7.

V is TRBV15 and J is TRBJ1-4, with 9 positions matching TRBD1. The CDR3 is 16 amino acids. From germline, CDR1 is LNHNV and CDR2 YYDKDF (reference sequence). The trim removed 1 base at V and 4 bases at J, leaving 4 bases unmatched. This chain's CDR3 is CATSRARTGVNEKLFF. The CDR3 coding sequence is TGTGCCACCAGCAGAGCCCGGACAGGGGTTAATGAAAAACTGTTTTTT.

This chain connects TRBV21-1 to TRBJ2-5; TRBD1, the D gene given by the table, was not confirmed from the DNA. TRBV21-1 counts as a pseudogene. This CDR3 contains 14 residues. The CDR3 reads CASSNSWLGKTQYF. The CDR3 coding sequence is TGTGCCAGCAGCAATTCGTGGCTGGGCAAGACCCAGTACTTC.

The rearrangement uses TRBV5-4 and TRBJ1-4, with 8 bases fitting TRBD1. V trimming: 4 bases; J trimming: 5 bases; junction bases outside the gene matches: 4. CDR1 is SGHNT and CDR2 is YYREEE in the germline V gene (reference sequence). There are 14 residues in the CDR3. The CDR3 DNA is TGTGCCAGCAGCCCCGACAGGGGAAATGAAAAACTGTTTTTT. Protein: CASSPDRGNEKLFF.

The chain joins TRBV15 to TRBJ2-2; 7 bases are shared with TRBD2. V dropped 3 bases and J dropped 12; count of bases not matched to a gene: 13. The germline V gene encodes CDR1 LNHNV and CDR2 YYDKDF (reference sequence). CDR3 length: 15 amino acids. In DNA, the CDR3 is TGTGCCACCAGCAGCGGTTCACTAGCGTTTGATCAGCTGTTTTTT. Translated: CATSSGSLAFDQLFF.

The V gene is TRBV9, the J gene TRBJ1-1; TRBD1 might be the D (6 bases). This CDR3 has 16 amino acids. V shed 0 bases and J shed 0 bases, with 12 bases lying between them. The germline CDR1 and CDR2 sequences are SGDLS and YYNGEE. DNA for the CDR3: TGTGCCAGCAGCGTAGGGGGGGCCATAATGAACACTGAAGCTTTCTTT. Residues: CASSVGGAIMNTEAFF.

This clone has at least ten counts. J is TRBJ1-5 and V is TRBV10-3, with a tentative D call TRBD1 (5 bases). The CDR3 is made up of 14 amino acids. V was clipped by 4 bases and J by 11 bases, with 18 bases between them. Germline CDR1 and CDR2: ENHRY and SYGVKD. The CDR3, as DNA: TGTGCCATCAGTGCCGGGACGGGCGCGGAGGCCCAGCATTTT. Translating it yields CAISAGTGAEAQHF.

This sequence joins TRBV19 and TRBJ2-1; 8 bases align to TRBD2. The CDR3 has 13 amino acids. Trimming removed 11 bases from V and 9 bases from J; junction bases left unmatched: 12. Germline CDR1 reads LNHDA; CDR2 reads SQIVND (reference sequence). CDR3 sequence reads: CASAGLARFEQFF. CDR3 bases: TGTGCCTCCGCCGGACTAGCCAGGTTTGAGCAGTTCTTC.

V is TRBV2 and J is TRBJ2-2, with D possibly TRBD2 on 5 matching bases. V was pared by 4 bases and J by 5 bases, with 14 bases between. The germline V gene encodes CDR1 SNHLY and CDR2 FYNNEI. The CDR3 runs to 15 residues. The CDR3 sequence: CASSVEGRGTGELFF. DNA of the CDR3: TGTGCCAGCAGTGTGGAAGGGAGAGGTACCGGGGAGCTGTTTTTT.

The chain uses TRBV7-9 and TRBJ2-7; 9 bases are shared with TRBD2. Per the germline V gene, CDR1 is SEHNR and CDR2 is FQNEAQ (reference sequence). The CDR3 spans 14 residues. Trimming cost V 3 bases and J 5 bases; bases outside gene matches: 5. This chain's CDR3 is CASSFGGRDDEQYF. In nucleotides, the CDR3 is TGTGCCAGCAGCTTTGGCGGGAGGGATGACGAGCAGTACTTC.

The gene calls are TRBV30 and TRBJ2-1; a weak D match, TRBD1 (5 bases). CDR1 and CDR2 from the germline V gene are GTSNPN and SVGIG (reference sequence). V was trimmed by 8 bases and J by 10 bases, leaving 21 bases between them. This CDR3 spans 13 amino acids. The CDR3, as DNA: TGTGCCCGAGGAGTAGCTTCGCAGGGCGAGCAGTTCTTC. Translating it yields CARGVASQGEQFF.

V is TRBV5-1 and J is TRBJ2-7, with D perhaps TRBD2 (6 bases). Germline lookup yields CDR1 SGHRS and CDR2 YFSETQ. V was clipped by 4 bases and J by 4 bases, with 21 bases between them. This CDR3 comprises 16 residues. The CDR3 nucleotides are TGCGCCAGCAGCCCCCAGGCCTCTAGCGAGTTATACGAGCAGTACTTC. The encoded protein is CASSPQASSELYEQYF.

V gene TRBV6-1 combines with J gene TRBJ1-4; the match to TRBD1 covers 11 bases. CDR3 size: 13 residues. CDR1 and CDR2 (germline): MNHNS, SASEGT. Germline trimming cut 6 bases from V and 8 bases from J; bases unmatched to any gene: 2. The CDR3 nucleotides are TGTGCCAGCAGGGACAGGGGGCTAGAAAAACTGTTTTTT. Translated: CASRDRGLEKLFF.

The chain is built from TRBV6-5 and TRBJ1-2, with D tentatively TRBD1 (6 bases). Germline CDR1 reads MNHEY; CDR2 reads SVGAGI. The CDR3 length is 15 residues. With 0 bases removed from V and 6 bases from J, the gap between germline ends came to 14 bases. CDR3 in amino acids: CASSYSRGGLHGYTF. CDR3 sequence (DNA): TGTGCCAGCAGTTACTCGAGGGGGGGCCTCCATGGCTACACCTTC.

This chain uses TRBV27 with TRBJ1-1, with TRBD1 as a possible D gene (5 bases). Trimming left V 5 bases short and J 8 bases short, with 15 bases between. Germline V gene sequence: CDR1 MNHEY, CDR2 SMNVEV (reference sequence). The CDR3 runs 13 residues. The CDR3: CASSLTRRGEAFF. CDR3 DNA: TGTGCCAGCAGTCTCACGAGGAGGGGCGAAGCTTTCTTT.

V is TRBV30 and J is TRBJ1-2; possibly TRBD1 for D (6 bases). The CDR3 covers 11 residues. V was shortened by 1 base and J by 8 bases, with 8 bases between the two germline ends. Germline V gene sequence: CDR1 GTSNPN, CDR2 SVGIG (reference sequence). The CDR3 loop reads CAWSGQGGYTF. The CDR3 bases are TGTGCCTGGAGTGGCCAGGGGGGCTACACCTTC.

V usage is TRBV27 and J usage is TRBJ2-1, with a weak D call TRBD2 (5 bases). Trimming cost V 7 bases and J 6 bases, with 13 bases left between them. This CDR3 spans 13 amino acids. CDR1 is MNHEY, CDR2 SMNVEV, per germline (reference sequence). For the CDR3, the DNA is TGTGCCAGCATGGCGGGCTTGAGCAATGAGCAGTTCTTC. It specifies CASMAGLSNEQFF.

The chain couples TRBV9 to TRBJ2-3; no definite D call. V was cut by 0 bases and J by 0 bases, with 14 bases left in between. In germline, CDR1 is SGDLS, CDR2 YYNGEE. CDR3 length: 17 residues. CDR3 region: CASSVDSRRRSTDTQYF. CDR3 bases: TGTGCCAGCAGCGTAGATTCTAGAAGACGTAGCACAGATACGCAGTATTTT.

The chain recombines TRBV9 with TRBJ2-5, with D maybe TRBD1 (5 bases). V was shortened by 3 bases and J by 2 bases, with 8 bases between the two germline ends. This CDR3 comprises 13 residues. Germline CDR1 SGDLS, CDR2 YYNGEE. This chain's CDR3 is CASSAGNQETQYF. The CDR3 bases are TGTGCCAGCAGCGCAGGGAATCAAGAGACCCAGTACTTC.

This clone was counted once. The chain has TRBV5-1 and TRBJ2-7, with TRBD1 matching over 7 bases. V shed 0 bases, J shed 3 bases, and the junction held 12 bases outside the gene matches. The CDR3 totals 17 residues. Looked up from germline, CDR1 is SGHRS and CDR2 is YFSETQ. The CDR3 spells CASSLDQRQGENYEQYF. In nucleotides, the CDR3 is TGCGCCAGCAGCTTGGATCAGAGACAGGGCGAAAACTACGAGCAGTACTTC.

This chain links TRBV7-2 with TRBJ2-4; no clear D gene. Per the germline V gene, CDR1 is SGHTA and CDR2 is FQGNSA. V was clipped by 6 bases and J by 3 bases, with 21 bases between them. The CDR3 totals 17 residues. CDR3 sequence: CASSSLDVWLVKNIQYF. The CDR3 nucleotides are TGTGCCAGCAGTAGTCTGGATGTGTGGCTGGTCAAAAACATTCAGTACTTC. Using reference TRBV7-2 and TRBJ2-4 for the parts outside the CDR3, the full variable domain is GAGVSQSPSNKVTEKGKDVELRCDPISGHTALYWYRQSLGQGLEFLIYFQGNSAPDKSGLPSDRFSAERTGGSVSTLTIQRTQQEDSAVYLCASSSLDVWLVKNIQYFGAGTRLSVL.

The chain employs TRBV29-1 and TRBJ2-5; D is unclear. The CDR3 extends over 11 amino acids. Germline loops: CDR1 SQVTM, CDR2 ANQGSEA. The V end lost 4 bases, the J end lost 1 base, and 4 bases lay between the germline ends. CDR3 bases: TGCAGCGTTGGCCCCCAAGAGACCCAGTACTTC. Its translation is CSVGPQETQYF.

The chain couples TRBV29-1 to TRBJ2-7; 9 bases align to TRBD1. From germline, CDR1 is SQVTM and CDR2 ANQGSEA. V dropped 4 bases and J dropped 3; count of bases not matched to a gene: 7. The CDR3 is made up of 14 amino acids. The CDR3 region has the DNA TGCAGCGTTGTAGAACAGGGGGCAGGCTACGAGCAGTACTTC. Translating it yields CSVVEQGAGYEQYF.

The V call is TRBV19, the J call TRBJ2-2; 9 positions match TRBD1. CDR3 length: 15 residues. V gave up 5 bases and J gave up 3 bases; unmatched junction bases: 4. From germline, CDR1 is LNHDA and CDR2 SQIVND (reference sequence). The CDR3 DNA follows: TGTGCCAGTAGTCCCGGGACAGGGTACACCGGGGAGCTGTTTTTT. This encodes CASSPGTGYTGELFF.

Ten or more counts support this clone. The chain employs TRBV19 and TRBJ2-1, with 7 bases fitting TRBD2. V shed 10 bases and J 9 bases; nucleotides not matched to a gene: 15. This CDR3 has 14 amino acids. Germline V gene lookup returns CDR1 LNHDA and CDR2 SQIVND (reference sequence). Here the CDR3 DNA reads TGTGCCACCCGCGATGGGGGAGGGCCAGGTGAGCAGTTCTTC. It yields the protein CATRDGGGPGEQFF.